The 10 T cell receptor beta chains listed next were all sequenced from one sample in a study of Ad26.COV2.S vaccination and SARS-CoV-2 variants. Profiling relied on immunoSEQ multiplex PCR, and the TCRdb table lists in-frame clones only, not all of them. The table shows 250,000 to 300,000 clones, with 87% occurring only once. Documented treatment: around 19 received Ad26.COV2.S at low or high dose, single or two shots; 5 received placebo; per-sample allocation not given. After the first vaccine or placebo injection, samples were drawn on day 63. This material consisted of peripheral blood, taken in a trial of Ad26.COV2.S vaccine versus placebo. The receptors were sampled from a person aged 18-65 years who received the Ad26.COV2.S COVID-19 vaccine or a placebo.

V and J are TRBV5-1 and TRBJ2-1, with 8 bases that match TRBD2. Trimming took 0 bases from V and 7 from J; bases not matched to a gene: 6. Germline V CDR1 and CDR2: SGHRS, YFSETQ. This CDR3 has 15 residues. CDR3 amino acids: CASSLDRTSWNEQFF. The CDR3, as DNA: TGCGCCAGCAGCTTGGATCGGACTAGCTGGAATGAGCAGTTCTTC.

V is TRBV19 and J is TRBJ2-1, with D hard to call. Germline CDR1 and CDR2: LNHDA and SQIVND (reference sequence). This CDR3 comprises 13 residues. V lost 0 bases to trimming and J lost 9 bases, with 9 bases between them. The CDR3 loop reads CASSIDSIGEQFF. The CDR3 bases are TGTGCCAGTAGTATAGATTCAATTGGTGAGCAGTTCTTC.

V gene TRBV18 combines with J gene TRBJ2-1; 7 nucleotides align to TRBD2. This CDR3 spans 11 amino acids. Germline loops: CDR1 KGHSH, CDR2 LQKENI. V shed 4 bases, J shed 13 bases, and the junction held 4 bases outside the gene matches. The CDR3 sequence: CASSRERDQFF. The CDR3 DNA reads as TGTGCCAGCTCACGTGAGCGGGATCAGTTCTTC.

The chain carries TRBV18 and TRBJ1-5; D gene uncertain. The CDR3 totals 15 residues. Trimming took off 0 bases at V and 7 bases at J, with 13 bases between the two ends. Per germline, CDR1 KGHSH and CDR2 LQKENI. This chain's CDR3 is CASSPPPGGLQPQHF. CDR3 DNA: TGTGCCAGCTCACCACCGCCGGGCGGGTTGCAGCCCCAGCATTTT.

The genes are TRBV25-1 and TRBJ2-7; D may be TRBD1 or TRBD2 (6 bases each). The CDR3 loop spans 15 amino acids. V lost 6 bases and J lost 2, with 17 bases in between. CDR1 is MGHDK, CDR2 SYGVNS, per germline. The CDR3: CASSATGRRTYEQYF. CDR3 DNA sequence: TGTGCCAGCAGCGCTACAGGGAGGAGGACCTACGAGCAGTACTTC.

This chain uses TRBV19 with TRBJ2-7, with D perhaps being TRBD1 or TRBD2 (5 bases each). Trimming cost V 5 bases and J 0 bases, with 11 bases left between them. The CDR3 contains 14 residues. Germline V gives CDR1 LNHDA, CDR2 SQIVND (reference sequence). Here the CDR3 DNA reads TGTGCCAGTAGTGGGGACGGGACCTCCTACGAGCAGTACTTC. Amino acids: CASSGDGTSYEQYF.

This chain joins TRBV6-5 and TRBJ2-7; tentative D call: TRBD1 (6 bases). Trimming left V 5 bases short and J 6 bases short, with 11 bases between. CDR3 size: 12 residues. The germline V gene has CDR1 MNHEY and CDR2 SVGAGI. As DNA, the CDR3 is TGTGCCAGCAGTAAAACAGGGTTCGAGCAGTACTTC. The encoded protein is CASSKTGFEQYF.

V usage is TRBV10-3 and J usage is TRBJ1-5; D uncertain. Germline CDR1 ENHRY, CDR2 SYGVKD. CDR3 length: 14 amino acids. V lost 2 bases to trimming and J lost 6 bases, with 11 bases between them. The CDR3 DNA is TGTGCCATCAGTGAGGCGGGGAGTACTCAGCCCCAGCATTTT. Its protein is CAISEAGSTQPQHF.

The gene calls are TRBV7-9 and TRBJ1-3; D is undetermined. The CDR3 sequence is 14 residues long. Trimming took off 3 bases at V and 4 bases at J, with 10 bases between the two ends. Germline V gene lookup returns CDR1 SEHNR and CDR2 FQNEAQ (reference sequence). The CDR3 DNA follows: TGTGCCAGCAGCTTTAGTGTCAGCGGAAACACCATATATTTT. It specifies CASSFSVSGNTIYF. Supplemented by reference TRBV7-9 and TRBJ1-3, the full variable domain reads DTGVSQNPRHKITKRGQNVTFRCDPISEHNRLYWYRQTLGQGPEFLTYFQNEAQLEKSRLLSDRFSAERPKGSFSTLEIQRTEQGDSAMYLCASSFSVSGNTIYFGEGSWLTVV.

CDR3 region: CASSQVENEKLFF. As DNA, the CDR3 is TGTGCCAGCAGCCAAGTTGAGAATGAAAAACTGTTTTTT. This chain connects TRBV3-1 (or the pseudogene TRBV3-2) to TRBJ1-4; D not certain. V dropped 1 base and J dropped 5 bases, with 5 bases sitting between them. Germline CDR1 LGHDT, CDR2 YNNKEL (reference sequence). The CDR3 loop spans 13 amino acids.